A single sample gave rise to the 21 T cell receptor beta chains below, sequenced in a study of cytomegalovirus exposure and HLA in healthy donors. Libraries were prepared by immunoSEQ multiplex PCR; TCRdb keeps only in-frame clonotypes and omits some of them. This table holds roughly 60,000 clones, approximately 96% found once. The source material was PBMCs. Receptor source: a young man in good health and CMV-seronegative.

Written as DNA, the CDR3 is TGTGCCAGCAGTTCGCTGCGGCTGCAAGAGACCCAGTACTTC. Its protein is CASSSLRLQETQYF. The chain links TRBV6-5 to TRBJ2-5, with unresolved D. The CDR3 covers 14 residues. Germline V gene lookup returns CDR1 MNHEY and CDR2 SVGAGI. Between the trimmed V and J ends, which lost 4 bases and 2 bases, there was a span of 11 bases.

V is TRBV7-9 and J is TRBJ2-1, with a possible D match to TRBD2 (5 bases). The V gene lost 2 bases and the J gene lost 4 bases, with 12 bases spanning the gap. Per germline, CDR1 SEHNR and CDR2 FQNEAQ (reference sequence). The CDR3 loop spans 15 amino acids. This chain's CDR3 is CASSLISGLYNEQFF. The CDR3 DNA reads as TGTGCCAGCAGCTTAATCAGCGGCCTTTACAATGAGCAGTTCTTC.

The count of this clone is one. The chain recombines TRBV4-1 with TRBJ2-7, with D perhaps TRBD1 (6 bases). V lost 3 bases and J 6 bases, leaving 12 bases between the germline ends. Per germline, CDR1 MGHRA and CDR2 YSYEKL. The CDR3 spans 13 residues. CDR3 sequence: CASSHDQGSEQYF. The CDR3 nucleotides read TGCGCCAGCAGCCATGATCAGGGGTCCGAGCAGTACTTC.

The CDR3 is CASSPTRLSGELFF. The DNA for the CDR3 is TGTGCCAGCAGCCCAACTAGGCTCTCCGGGGAGCTGTTTTTT. The chain combines TRBV11-2 with TRBJ2-2, with a possible D match to TRBD2 (5 bases). This CDR3 comprises 14 residues. Per the germline V gene, CDR1 is SGHAT and CDR2 is FQNNGV. The V and J ends lost 5 bases and 6 bases respectively, with 13 bases between them.

The V call is TRBV18, the J call TRBJ2-7; D is perhaps TRBD1 (6 bases). Germline V lookup: CDR1 KGHSH, CDR2 LQKENI. Trimming stripped 5 bases from V and 1 base from J, with 12 bases between. This CDR3 is 14 amino acids long. The DNA for the CDR3 is TGTGCCAGCTCAAACAGGGCTGGTTCCTACGAGCAGTACTTC. Protein: CASSNRAGSYEQYF.

Comments on this clone: Its ends do not fully match the called genes, so a read error is possible. CDR3 loop: CASSSSPGLSTEAFF. CDR3 nucleotide sequence: TGTGCCAGTAGTTCCTCCCCGGGGTTGAGCACTGAAGCTTTCTTT. V gene TRBV6-6 combines with J gene TRBJ1-1; D is uncertain. Germline V gene sequence: CDR1 MNHNY, CDR2 SVGAGI (reference sequence). The CDR3 has 15 amino acids.

This clone has only one observation. This rearrangement joins TRBV10-3 to TRBJ2-3; 13 bases fit TRBD2. The CDR3 covers 18 residues. Trimming at V came to 3 bases and at J to 6 bases, leaving 12 bases not matched to a gene. Germline V gives CDR1 ENHRY, CDR2 SYGVKD. CDR3 residues: CAISEYSLAGGPLDTQYF. DNA of the CDR3: TGTGCCATCAGTGAATACTCACTAGCGGGAGGGCCCTTGGATACGCAGTATTTT.

This chain joins TRBV28 and TRBJ2-6; no clear D gene. Germline CDR1 reads MDHEN; CDR2 reads SYDVKM. There are 14 residues in the CDR3. The germline V and J ends were trimmed by 6 bases and 0 bases, with 6 bases remaining between them. The CDR3 DNA follows: TGTGCCAGCAGACAACACTCTGGGGCCAACGTCCTGACTTTC. This encodes CASRQHSGANVLTF. The full variable domain, rest sourced from reference TRBV28 and TRBJ2-6, is DVKVTQSSRYLVKRTGEKVFLECVQDMDHENMFWYRQDPGLGLRLIYFSYDVKMKEKGDIPEGYSVSREKKERFSLILESASTNQTSMYLCASRQHSGANVLTFGAGSRLTVL.

This chain's CDR3 is CASSSPGDAEAFF. The CDR3 region has the DNA TGTGCCAGCAGCTCCCCAGGGGACGCTGAAGCTTTCTTT. This chain uses TRBV11-3 with TRBJ1-1; D might be TRBD1 (6 bases). Germline CDR1 and CDR2: SGHNT and YENEEA. This CDR3 is 13 amino acids long. Trimming removed 4 bases at V and 6 bases at J, with 12 bases between.

The chain has TRBV2 and TRBJ2-5; D might be TRBD2 (5 bases). This CDR3 region has 14 residues. CDR1 and CDR2 from the germline V gene are SNHLY and FYNNEI. Trimming shortened V by 6 bases and J by 1 base, and 12 bases separated the two germline ends. CDR3: CASSDRLFQETQYF. CDR3 coding DNA: TGTGCCAGCAGCGACCGACTATTCCAAGAGACCCAGTACTTC.

This rearrangement joins TRBV5-6 to TRBJ2-7; 11 bases are shared with TRBD2. V dropped 4 bases and J dropped 3; count of bases not matched to a gene: 9. The CDR3 runs to 16 residues. Per germline, CDR1 SGHDT and CDR2 YYEEEE. CDR3 in amino acids: CASSQLLAGDRYEQYF. The CDR3 DNA reads as TGTGCCAGCAGCCAATTACTAGCGGGAGATCGCTACGAGCAGTACTTC.

CDR3 protein: CASSDRYEQYF. CDR3 nucleotides: TGTGCCAGCAGTGACAGGTACGAGCAGTACTTC. J is TRBJ2-7 and V is TRBV2; the D is unclear. This CDR3 has 11 residues. Trimming cost V 3 bases and J 4 bases, with 4 bases left between them. Germline V gives CDR1 SNHLY, CDR2 FYNNEI.

The chain links TRBV9 to TRBJ2-3; the match to TRBD2 covers 9 bases. Germline assignment: CDR1 SGDLS and CDR2 YYNGEE. This CDR3 is built from 17 residues. V lost 4 bases to trimming and J lost 2 bases; unmatched junction nucleotides: 11. The CDR3 DNA is TGTGCCAGCAGCCCCGACCCGGCTAGCGGGGTCACAGATACGCAGTATTTT. It encodes CASSPDPASGVTDTQYF.

This chain connects TRBV6-1 to TRBJ1-1; a weak D match, TRBD1 (5 bases). V was pared by 3 bases and J by 1 base, with 12 bases between. CDR1 and CDR2 from the germline V gene are MNHNS and SASEGT. This CDR3 is built from 15 residues. The CDR3, as DNA: TGTGCCAGCAGTGAGCTCCCGACAGCGAACACTGAAGCTTTCTTT. The encoded protein is CASSELPTANTEAFF.

The J gene is TRBJ1-3, the V gene TRBV5-1; D is uncertain. Deletions cut 0 bases from V and 0 bases from J, with 10 bases between. From germline, CDR1 is SGHRS and CDR2 YFSETQ. The length of the CDR3 is 16 residues. The CDR3 nucleotides read TGCGCCAGCAGCTTGGAAGTAGTAGCCTCTGGAAACACCATATATTTT. Amino acid sequence: CASSLEVVASGNTIYF.

V and J are TRBV9 and TRBJ2-7; 10 bases are shared with TRBD2. Germline assignment: CDR1 SGDLS and CDR2 YYNGEE. The CDR3 runs 17 residues. With V trimmed by 2 bases and J by 6 bases, 14 bases remained unmatched. The CDR3 here is CASSVGLAGDGLSEQYF. The CDR3 coding sequence is TGTGCCAGCAGCGTCGGGCTAGCGGGAGACGGCCTAAGCGAGCAGTACTTC. Variable domain in full (rest from reference TRBV9 and TRBJ2-7): DSGVTQTPKHLITATGQRVTLRCSPRSGDLSVYWYQQSLDQGLQFLIQYYNGEERAKGNILERFSAQQFPDLHSELNLSSLELGDSALYFCASSVGLAGDGLSEQYFGPGTRLTVT.

The count of this clone is one. This CDR3 is CASSTDSHAKETQYF. The DNA of the CDR3 is TGTGCCAGCAGCACGGACAGCCACGCGAAAGAGACCCAGTACTTC. V usage is TRBV5-4 and J usage is TRBJ2-5, with a weak D call TRBD1 (6 bases). V gave up 4 bases and J gave up 3 bases, with 16 bases separating them. CDR1 is SGHNT, CDR2 YYREEE, per germline (reference sequence). The CDR3 consists of 15 residues.

The V call is TRBV27, the J call TRBJ1-1; D call uncertain. Germline-derived CDR1 and CDR2 are MNHEY and SMNVEV (reference sequence). Deletions cut 0 bases from V and 3 bases from J, with 5 bases between. The CDR3 is 13 amino acids. CDR3 nucleotides: TGTGCCAGCAGTTTATCTGGAGACACTGAAGCTTTCTTT. Its translation: CASSLSGDTEAFF.

This clone was picked up one time. The chain is built from TRBV5-1 and TRBJ2-3; TRBD2 matches at 7 bases. Germline lookup yields CDR1 SGHRS and CDR2 YFSETQ. The CDR3 is 15 residues long. J gave up 6 bases and V 7 bases, and 14 bases lay outside the gene matches. CDR3 residues: CASGKSAGVFDTQYF. The CDR3, as DNA: TGCGCCAGCGGAAAGAGTGCGGGGGTCTTTGATACGCAGTATTTT.

The chain uses TRBV4-1 and TRBJ1-1, with D possibly TRBD1 on 6 matching bases. The CDR3 runs 14 residues. Germline CDR1 is MGHRA and CDR2 is YSYEKL. Deletions cut 2 bases from V and 1 base from J, with 8 bases between. As DNA, the CDR3 is TGCGCCAGCAGCCAACCGGGACAGAACACTGAAGCTTTCTTT. This gives the protein CASSQPGQNTEAFF.

CDR3 sequence reads: CASSRGLGTATDTQYF. As DNA, the CDR3 is TGTGCCAGCAGCAGAGGCCTCGGGACAGCTACAGATACGCAGTATTTT. The chain employs TRBV2 and TRBJ2-3; TRBD1 matches at 7 bases. Germline trimming cut 6 bases from V and 3 bases from J; bases unmatched to any gene: 12. Per the germline V gene, CDR1 is SNHLY and CDR2 is FYNNEI. The CDR3 length is 16 residues.